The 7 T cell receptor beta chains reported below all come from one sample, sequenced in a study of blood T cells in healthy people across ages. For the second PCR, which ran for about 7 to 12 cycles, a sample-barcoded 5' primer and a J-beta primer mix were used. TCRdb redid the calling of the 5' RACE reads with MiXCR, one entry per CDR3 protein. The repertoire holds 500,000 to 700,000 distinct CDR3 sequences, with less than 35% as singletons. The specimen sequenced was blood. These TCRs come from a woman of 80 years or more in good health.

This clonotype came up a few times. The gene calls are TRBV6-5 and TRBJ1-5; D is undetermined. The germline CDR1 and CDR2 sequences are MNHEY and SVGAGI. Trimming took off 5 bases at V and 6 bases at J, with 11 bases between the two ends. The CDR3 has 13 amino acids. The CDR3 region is CASSRLPGQPQHF. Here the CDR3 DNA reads TGTGCCAGCAGTCGCCTTCCAGGTCAGCCCCAGCATTTT.

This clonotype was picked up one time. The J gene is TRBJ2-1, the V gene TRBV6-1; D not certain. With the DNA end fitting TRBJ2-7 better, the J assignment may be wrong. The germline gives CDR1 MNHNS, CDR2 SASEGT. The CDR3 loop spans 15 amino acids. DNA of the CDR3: TGTGCCAGCAGTGAATTGGCAGGTTCATCCTACGAGCAGTACTTC. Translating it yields CASSELAGSSYEQYF.

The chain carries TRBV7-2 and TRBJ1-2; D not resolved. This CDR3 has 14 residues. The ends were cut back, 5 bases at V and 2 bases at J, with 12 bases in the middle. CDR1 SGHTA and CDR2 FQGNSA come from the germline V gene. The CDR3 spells CASSRYNENYGYTF. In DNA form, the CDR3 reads TGTGCCAGCAGCCGGTACAACGAAAACTATGGCTACACCTTC.

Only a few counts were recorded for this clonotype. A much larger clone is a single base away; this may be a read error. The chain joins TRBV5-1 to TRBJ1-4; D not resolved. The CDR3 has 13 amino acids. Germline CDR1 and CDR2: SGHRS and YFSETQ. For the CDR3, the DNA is TGCGCCAGCAGCTTGGGCTTAAATGAAAAACGGTTTTTT. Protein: CASSLGLNEKRFF.

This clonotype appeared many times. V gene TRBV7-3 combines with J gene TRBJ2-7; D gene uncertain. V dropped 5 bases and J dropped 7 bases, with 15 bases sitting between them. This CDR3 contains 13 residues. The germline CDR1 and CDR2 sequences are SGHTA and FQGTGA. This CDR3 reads CASSLGRLEEQYF. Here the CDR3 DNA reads TGTGCCAGCAGCCTCGGTAGGTTGGAAGAGCAGTACTTC.

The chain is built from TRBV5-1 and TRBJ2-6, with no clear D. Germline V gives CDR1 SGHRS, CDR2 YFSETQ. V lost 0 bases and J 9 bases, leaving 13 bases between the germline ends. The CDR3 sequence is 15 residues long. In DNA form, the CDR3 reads TGCGCCAGCAGCTTGGGGTCTGGACGGAACAACGTCCTGACTTTC. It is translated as CASSLGSGRNNVLTF. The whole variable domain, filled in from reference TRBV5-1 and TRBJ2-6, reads KAGVTQTPRYLIKTRGQQVTLSCSPISGHRSVSWYQQTPGQGLQFLFEYFSETQRNKGNFPGRFSGRQFSNSRSEMNVSTLELGDSALYLCASSLGSGRNNVLTFGAGSRLTVL.

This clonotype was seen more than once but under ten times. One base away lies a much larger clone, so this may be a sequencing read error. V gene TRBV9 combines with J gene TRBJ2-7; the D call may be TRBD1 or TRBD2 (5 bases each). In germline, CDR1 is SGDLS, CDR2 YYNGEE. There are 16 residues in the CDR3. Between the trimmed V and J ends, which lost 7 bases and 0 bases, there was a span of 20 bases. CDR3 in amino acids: CASGATGTGSSYEQYF. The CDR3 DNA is TGTGCCAGCGGCGCAACCGGGACGGGAAGCTCCTACGAGCAGTACTTC.